This TCR beta chain was captured in a study of blood T cell repertoires in COVID-19. TCRdb's table, derived via immunoSEQ multiplex PCR, lists solely in-frame clones and lacks some. The sample consists of about 210,000 clones, about 80% of them appearing once. Sequences were obtained from peripheral blood. This TCR derives from a woman in her fifties or sixties with COVID-19, enrolled during active disease.

CDR3 amino acids: CASSFRDFLILDTQYF. CDR3 coding DNA: TGTGCCAGCAGTTTCCGGGACTTCCTAATTTTAGATACGCAGTATTTT. This chain uses TRBV28 with TRBJ2-3, with D possibly being TRBD2 (6 bases). Between the trimmed V and J ends, which lost 3 bases and 5 bases, there was a span of 18 bases. Germline CDR1 is MDHEN and CDR2 is SYDVKM. This CDR3 is 16 amino acids long.